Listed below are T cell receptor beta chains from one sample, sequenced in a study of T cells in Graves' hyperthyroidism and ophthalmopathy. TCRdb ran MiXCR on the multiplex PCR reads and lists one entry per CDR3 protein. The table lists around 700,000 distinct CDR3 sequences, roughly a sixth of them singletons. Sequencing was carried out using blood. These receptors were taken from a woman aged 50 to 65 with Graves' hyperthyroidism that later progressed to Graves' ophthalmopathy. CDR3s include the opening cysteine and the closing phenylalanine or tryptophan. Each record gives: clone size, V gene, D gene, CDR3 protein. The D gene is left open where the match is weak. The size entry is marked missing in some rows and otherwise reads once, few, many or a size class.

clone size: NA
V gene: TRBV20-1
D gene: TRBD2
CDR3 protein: CSARDREGGYEQYF

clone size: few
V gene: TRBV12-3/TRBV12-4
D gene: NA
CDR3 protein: CASSWAGPQETQYF

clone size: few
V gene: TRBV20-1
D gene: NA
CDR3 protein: CSASPKVVNYGYTF

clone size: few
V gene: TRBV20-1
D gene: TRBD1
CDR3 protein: CSARRQGAAKNIQYF

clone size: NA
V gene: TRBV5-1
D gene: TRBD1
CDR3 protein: CASSPGQGGVHGYTF

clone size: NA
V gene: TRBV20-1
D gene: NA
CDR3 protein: CSAFDSRSGNTIYF

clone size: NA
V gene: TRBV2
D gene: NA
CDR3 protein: CASSEVRTHNEQFF

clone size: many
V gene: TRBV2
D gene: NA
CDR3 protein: CASRHGRAFQGRNQPQHF

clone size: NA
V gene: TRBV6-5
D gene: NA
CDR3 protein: CASSYRGAGYNEQFF

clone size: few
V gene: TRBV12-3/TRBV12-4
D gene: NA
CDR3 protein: CASSLQTSNQPQHF

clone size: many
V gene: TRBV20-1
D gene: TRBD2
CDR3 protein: CSALGLAGSTDTQYF

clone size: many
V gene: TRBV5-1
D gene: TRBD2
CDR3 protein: CASSYGLAGVDEQFF

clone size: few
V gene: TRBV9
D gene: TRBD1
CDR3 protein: CASSVDQGASTADTQYF

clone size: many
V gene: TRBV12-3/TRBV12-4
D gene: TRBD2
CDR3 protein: CASTQAAGVRDTQYF

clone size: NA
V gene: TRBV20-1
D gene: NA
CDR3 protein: CSAGGRGTDTQYF

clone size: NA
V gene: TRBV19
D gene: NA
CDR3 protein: CASSIQAGYSNQPQHF

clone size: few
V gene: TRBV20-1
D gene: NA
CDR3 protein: CSARGFRERDTEAFF

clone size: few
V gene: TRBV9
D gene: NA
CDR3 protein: CASSALGSSDQPQHF